Given below is one TCR beta chain in context. The antigen remains undetermined. Use of 60 Vbeta and 13 Jbeta primers characterized the PCR. Original processing methods: Counted up in a later analysis, unique TCR beta chains came to some 72 million, with around 12 million shared. Some clones are missing from TCRdb's copy, which holds only in-frame ones; the method was immunoSEQ multiplex PCR. V, J and clone size were drawn from that table, and D and trimming were deduced from the DNA. The profile covers around 130,000 clones, with about 8.5% appearing a single time and under 5.5% taken by the ten largest. This specimen comes from a study of cytomegalovirus exposure and HLA in healthy donors. The study's findings and limits: Later work showed greater clonal expansion in HLA-associated TCR beta chains than in equally common others.

The V and J ends lost 5 bases and 3 bases, in that order; junction bases with no gene match: 2. Germline lookup yields CDR1 MNHNY and CDR2 SVGAGI (reference sequence). The CDR3 covers 13 residues. The sample was PBMCs. This receptor was obtained from a middle-aged man in good health and CMV-seronegative. The chain combines TRBV6-6 with TRBJ2-7, with 9 nucleotides matching TRBD1. CDR3 sequence (DNA): TGTGCCAGCAGTGGGACAGGGCGCTACGAGCAGTACTTC. Its translation is CASSGTGRYEQYF.